This T cell receptor (beta chain) was retrieved from a study of regulatory T cells in long-lasting Graves disease. Study-wide findings and caveats: Patients with persistent disease shared 2,500 or so public clonotypes, outpacing the 966 shared by new patients.

The time point here: newly diagnosed GD, antithyroid drugs for less than 3 months. Construction of the TCR library relied on RNA isolated from PBMCs. American Thyroid Association guidelines were used to diagnose Graves' disease. At least ten counts were recorded for this clonotype. Its antigen is still unknown. Arm-PCR of CDR3 regions with iRepertoire HTBI primers generated TCR beta libraries. Each CDR3 protein is one row after TCRdb ran MiXCR on the multiplex PCR reads. This table holds approximately 400,000 distinct CDR3 sequences, around 15% found once. The germline CDR1 and CDR2 sequences are SNHLY and FYNNEI. Trimming took off 6 bases at V and 1 base at J, with 9 bases between the two ends. The CDR3 contains 14 residues.

The specimen comprised peripheral blood mononuclear cells (PBMCs), sampled at new diagnosis, from a patient treated with antithyroid drugs. This sequence originates from a female donor with Graves disease. The chain couples TRBV2 to TRBJ2-2; no reliable D call. The CDR3 loop reads CASSPPKNTGELFF. The DNA of the CDR3 is TGTGCCAGCAGCCCCCCCAAGAACACCGGGGAGCTGTTTTTT.